This T cell receptor (beta chain) was sequenced during a study of blood T cells in healthy people across ages. Study conclusions and caveats: Comparison with aged donors showed that long-lived donors had more naive CD4+ cells and higher diversity.

The germline gives CDR1 SGDLS, CDR2 YYNGEE. This CDR3 contains 14 residues. Trimming at V came to 1 base and at J to 8 bases, leaving 4 bases not matched to a gene. This clonotype was detected only a few times. Its antigen is unknown. A second PCR, run for roughly 7 to 12 cycles, used a sample-barcoded 5' primer plus a J-beta primer mix. One entry per CDR3 protein, called by TCRdb with MiXCR from the 5' RACE reads. The sample yields hundreds of thousands of distinct CDR3 sequences, approximately 21% seen once. The chain carries TRBV9 and TRBJ2-1; 9 bases are shared with TRBD2. The receptor was isolated from a man aged 70 or older in good health. The sample comprised blood. CDR3 nucleotides: TGTGCCAGCAGCGTATTCGCGGGAGGGGATGAGCAGTTCTTC. Translating gives CASSVFAGGDEQFF.